Listed below are T cell receptor beta chains from one sample, sequenced in a study of T-cell memory formation after mild COVID-19. TCRdb re-derived calls from the 5' RACE reads in MiXCR, one entry per CDR3 protein. The table lists about 190,000 distinct CDR3 sequences, about 18% of them singletons. Input material: PBMCs or a T cell subset sorted from them (not recorded which). These receptors were taken from an adult woman who had mild COVID-19 (a few samples of this study predate the infection). Cell type and time point are not known. Both conserved end residues are part of each CDR3. The D gene is left open where the match is weak. For some rows the clone size is stated as once, few or many, or as a class when expanded; others skip it.

D: NA
size: NA
V: TRBV7-2
J: TRBJ2-3
DNA: TGTGCCAGCAGCTTAGACCCTAGAGGGACAGATACGCAGTATTTT
CDR3: CASSLDPRGTDTQYF

D: NA
size: NA
V: TRBV27
J: TRBJ1-2
DNA: TGTGCCAGCAGTTTGTTGGCCTCGAAAACGGGAGGCTACACCTTC
CDR3: CASSLLASKTGGYTF

D: NA
size: few
V: TRBV10-3
J: TRBJ1-4
DNA: TGTGCCATCAGTGAGTCCAGGGATGATGAAAAACTGTTTTTT
CDR3: CAISESRDDEKLFF

D: NA
size: NA
V: TRBV7-2
J: TRBJ2-3
DNA: TGTGCCAGCAGCCCCCAAGGTTTTAGCACAGATACGCAGTATTTT
CDR3: CASSPQGFSTDTQYF

D: NA
size: few
V: TRBV12-3/TRBV12-4
J: TRBJ2-7
DNA: TGTGCCAGCAGCCTTACACGGGGGAGCTCCTACGAGCAGTACTTC
CDR3: CASSLTRGSSYEQYF

D: TRBD2
size: many
V: TRBV20-1
J: TRBJ2-7
DNA: TGCAGTGCTAGAGGTGGCGGGAGGGTCCACGAGCAGTACTTC
CDR3: CSARGGGRVHEQYF

D: NA
size: few
V: TRBV18
J: TRBJ2-7
DNA: TGTGCCAGCTCACCAAACAGGCCTAGCTCCTACGAGCAGTACTTC
CDR3: CASSPNRPSSYEQYF

D: NA
size: few
V: TRBV12-3/TRBV12-4
J: TRBJ1-3
DNA: TGTGCCAGCAGTCCCCGCGTGGGAAACACCATATATTTT
CDR3: CASSPRVGNTIYF

D: TRBD2
size: few
V: TRBV20-1
J: TRBJ2-5
DNA: TGCAGTGCTAGGGCCGGGACTATGGAGACCCAGTACTTC
CDR3: CSARAGTMETQYF

D: NA
size: NA
V: TRBV12-3/TRBV12-4
J: TRBJ1-1
DNA: TGTGCTAGCAGAATACAGGGACTAAACACTGAAGCTTTCTTT
CDR3: CASRIQGLNTEAFF

D: TRBD1
size: once
V: TRBV3-1
J: TRBJ1-2
DNA: TGTGCCAGCAACCTAGGGGGCGCGGAGGGCTACACCTTC
CDR3: CASNLGGAEGYTF

D: NA
size: NA
V: TRBV18
J: TRBJ1-5
DNA: TGTGCCAGCTCCCGCTTAGCAGATCAGCCCCAGCATTTT
CDR3: CASSRLADQPQHF

D: TRBD2
size: few
V: TRBV5-1
J: TRBJ2-5
DNA: TGCGCCAGCAGCTCGGGACTAGCGGGGGGGCCGAAGACCCAGTACTTC
CDR3: CASSSGLAGGPKTQYF

D: TRBD1
size: NA
V: TRBV5-1
J: TRBJ1-5
DNA: TGCGCCAGCAGTGACAGGGGGGGTCAGCCCCAGCATTTT
CDR3: CASSDRGGQPQHF

D: NA
size: few
V: TRBV10-3
J: TRBJ1-3
DNA: TGTGCCATCAGGGCTTTTTCGAGCTCTGGAAACACCATATATTTT
CDR3: CAIRAFSSSGNTIYF

D: NA
size: NA
V: TRBV4-3
J: TRBJ1-1
DNA: TGCGCCAGCAGCCAAGGGCGCACAGCCACTGAAGCTTTCTTT
CDR3: CASSQGRTATEAFF

D: NA
size: few
V: TRBV5-4
J: TRBJ2-1
DNA: TGTGCCAGCAGCTTGGGTGGAGACAGCTCCTACAATGAGCAGTTCTTC
CDR3: CASSLGGDSSYNEQFF

D: TRBD1
size: few
V: TRBV4-3
J: TRBJ2-7
DNA: TGCGCCAGCAGCCAAGAGGACAGGGGCCTCGAGCAGTACTTC
CDR3: CASSQEDRGLEQYF